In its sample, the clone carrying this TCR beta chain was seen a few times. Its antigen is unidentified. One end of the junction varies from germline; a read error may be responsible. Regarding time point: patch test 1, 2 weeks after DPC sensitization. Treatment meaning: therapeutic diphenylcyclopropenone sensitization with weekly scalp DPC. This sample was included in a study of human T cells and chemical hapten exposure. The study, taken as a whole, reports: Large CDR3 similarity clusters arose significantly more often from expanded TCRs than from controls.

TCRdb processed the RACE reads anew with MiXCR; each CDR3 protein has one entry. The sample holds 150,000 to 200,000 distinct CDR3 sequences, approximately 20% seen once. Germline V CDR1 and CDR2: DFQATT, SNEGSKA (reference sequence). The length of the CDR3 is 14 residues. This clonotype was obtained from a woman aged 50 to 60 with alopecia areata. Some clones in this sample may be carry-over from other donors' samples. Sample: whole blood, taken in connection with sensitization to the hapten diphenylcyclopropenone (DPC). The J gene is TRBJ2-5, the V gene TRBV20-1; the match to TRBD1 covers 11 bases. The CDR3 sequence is CSARKGTGGEAQYF. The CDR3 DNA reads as TGCAGTGCTAGAAAAGGGACAGGGGGAGAGGCCCAGTACTTC.